This T cell receptor beta chain was captured by sequencing in a study of OX40 agonist ivuxolimab in advanced cancers. Study-wide context: Ivuxolimab was a fully human IgG2 agonistic monoclonal antibody targeting the costimulatory receptor OX40 (CD134). Intravenous ivuxolimab was administered to patients every 2 weeks at six dose levels: 0.01, 0.1, 0.3, 1.5, 3 and 10 mg/kg. Of the approximately 50 dose-escalation patients, hepatocellular carcinoma was present in about 20, melanoma in around 15, renal cell carcinoma in 9 and head and neck cancer in 9. The dose-escalation cohort was about 86% male with a mean age of about 65 years, ranging from 23 to 79. Prior anti-PD-1, anti-PD-L1 or anti-CTLA-4 therapy was permitted, and checkpoint inhibitors had been received by approximately 39% of dose-escalation patients. Partial responses occurred in three dose-escalation patients, of whom one had hepatocellular carcinoma and two had cutaneous melanoma. The point of sequencing TCRbeta in the periphery was to test whether ivuxolimab changed TCR sequence diversity and drove clonal T-cell expansion. The monotherapy dose-escalation portion (N ≈ 52 patients) of the phase I ivuxolimab trial is reported in the paper.

For sequencing of the TCRbeta CDR3 region, genomic DNA was extracted from the sorted cells. TCRbeta CDR3 regions were sequenced using the immunoSEQ Assay. The source is immuneACCESS, and TCRdb retained only in-frame sequences with V and J called. Part of the clones is not carried over; for the studies checked, unresolved V genes explain less than half of this, and the remainder is unexplained. This sample has 76,000 or so clones in its table, and 85% of those were observed once. Approximately 0.57% of the sample lies in the top ten. Patients with a history of autoimmune disease or receiving systemic immunosuppression were excluded from the trial. Peripheral blood for TCR sequencing was collected from all dose cohorts at baseline, on cycle 4 day 1, and on cycle 7 day 1. Samples were obtained from an open-label, multicenter, first-in-human phase I dose-escalation trial of ivuxolimab. The trial enrolled adults with locally advanced or metastatic head and neck squamous cell, hepatocellular, melanoma or renal cell carcinoma. Before TCR sequencing, CD4+ T cells and CD8+ T cells were sorted from peripheral blood as separate populations.

The investigation overall reported the following: After ivuxolimab, expanded clones were on average more numerous among CD8+ T cells than among CD4+ T cells. Low levels of normalized T-cell clonal expansion were also shown by some nonresponding patients. Which antigens the clonally expanded peripheral T cells were specific for was not determined. In the 0.1-3.0 mg/kg groups, partial responders were among the patients with the lowest normalized peripheral clonal expansion, particularly in CD8+ T cells. At doses from 0.1 to 3.0 mg/kg, clonal expansion was seen in both CD4+ and CD8+ blood T cells between baseline and week 6.

A word on this clone: Its antigen is currently not known. Base qualities are not recorded, but no much larger clone differs from it by a single base.

Measured from the cysteine to the phenylalanine, the CDR3 is 15 residues long. Here the CDR3 DNA is all that survives: 45 bases in frame from base 1. In the germline V gene, CDR1 corresponds to MGHDK and CDR2 to SYGVNS. For this chain, trimming is 2 bases at the V end and 4 bases at the J end, and the number of junction bases without a gene match is 6. The V and J segments used are TRBV25-1 and TRBJ1-1, and 8 junctional nucleotides match TRBD1. This clonotype was obtained from an adult with an advanced solid tumor such as melanoma, head and neck, liver or kidney cancer. The sample consisted of CD4+ or CD8+ T cells sorted from blood, taken in a trial of the OX40 agonist ivuxolimab. The sequenced DNA: TGTGCCAGCAGTGAAGGGGGCAGGGGGCCCACTGAAGCTTTCTTT. It specifies CASSEGGRGPTEAFF.